The subject of this entry is one T cell receptor beta chain. The antigen remains unidentified. The sample is drawn from a study of Ad26.COV2.S vaccination and SARS-CoV-2 variants. Repertoires were generated with immunoSEQ multiplex PCR, while TCRdb's copy carries only in-frame clones and drops some. The table includes over 400,000 clones, roughly 90% detected once. Notes on the study in general: People given the vaccine had a wider spike-specific TCR breadth than placebo recipients did.

The ends were cut back, 5 bases at V and 5 bases at J, with 9 bases in the middle. The CDR3 is made up of 12 amino acids. From germline, CDR1 is MNHEY and CDR2 SVGEGT. The treatment is: some 19 received Ad26.COV2.S at low or high dose, single or two shots; roughly five received placebo; per-sample allocation not given. Repertoires come from day 63 after the first vaccine or placebo injection. This sequence was found in a person aged 18 to 65 who received the Ad26.COV2.S COVID-19 vaccine or a placebo. This rearrangement joins TRBV6-2 or TRBV6-3 to TRBJ2-5; D is ambiguous. This specimen was peripheral blood, taken in a trial of Ad26.COV2.S vaccine versus placebo. CDR3 region: CASSPRPETQYF. CDR3 in DNA: TGTGCCAGCAGTCCACGGCCGGAGACCCAGTACTTC.